Reported below is one T cell receptor (beta chain). This record comes from a study of blood T cell repertoires in COVID-19. Overall study context: Donors in the United States, Italy and Spain gave samples during acute or convalescent COVID-19. Sources were T cells, B-cell-depleted T cells, or PBMCs; the material itself was cDNA or gDNA.

Original processing methods: From reference gene primer amplification, estimates of nucleated cell counts were derived. Here immunoSEQ multiplex PCR was the method, and the copy in TCRdb shows in-frame clones only, minus some. From that table come the V and J calls and clone size; the DNA was used to work out D and trimming. The sample carries about 120,000 clones, 70% to 90% recorded once. In germline, CDR1 is MNHEY, CDR2 SMNVEV (reference sequence). V lost 3 bases to trimming and J lost 5 bases, with 16 bases between them. The CDR3 totals 16 residues. The V call is TRBV27, the J call TRBJ1-4; D remains ambiguous. The receptor comes from a woman older than 75 with acute or convalescent COVID-19. The sample consisted of peripheral blood. The CDR3, as DNA: TGTGCCAGCAGTTTCTTGGGGAGAGTTGGGAATGAAAAACTGTTTTTT. Protein: CASSFLGRVGNEKLFF.